The 5 T cell receptor beta chains below were found in one sample sequenced in a study of blood T cell repertoires in COVID-19. Profiled with immunoSEQ multiplex PCR; TCRdb holds only in-frame clones, not every one. In the table there are about 270,000 clones, 65% to 90% of which are singletons. The sample was PBMCs or T cells enriched from blood (not recorded which). The receptors originated from a man between 18 and 29 years old who had recovered from COVID-19.

The genes are TRBV30 and TRBJ2-6; no reliable D call. V lost 2 bases, J lost 0 bases, and 14 bases lay in between. CDR1 is GTSNPN, CDR2 SVGIG, per germline (reference sequence). The CDR3 spans 17 residues. The CDR3 spells CAWSNNPSYSGANVLTF. CDR3 DNA: TGTGCCTGGAGTAATAATCCGAGCTACTCTGGGGCCAACGTCCTGACTTTC.

This clone turned up a few times. This chain joins TRBV18 and TRBJ1-3, with no clear D. The V gene lost 7 bases and the J gene lost 3 bases, with 19 bases spanning the gap. Germline values: CDR1 KGHSH, CDR2 LQKENI. The CDR3 is made up of 16 amino acids. The CDR3 sequence: CASFTTRRGSGNTIYF. In DNA form, the CDR3 reads TGTGCCAGCTTCACCACTCGGAGAGGCAGTGGAAACACCATATATTTT.

The chain uses TRBV7-8 and TRBJ1-4; D gene uncertain. The CDR3 runs to 14 residues. The V gene's germline CDR1 is SGHVS and CDR2 FQNEAQ. The V and J ends lost 0 bases and 14 bases respectively, with 16 bases between them. This chain's CDR3 is CASSLADTSGVLFF. The CDR3 coding sequence is TGTGCCAGCAGCTTAGCCGACACCTCGGGAGTCCTGTTTTTT.

This clone was seen a single time. The chain is built from TRBV28 and TRBJ2-3, with D possibly TRBD2 on 6 matching bases. This CDR3 contains 13 residues. Germline values: CDR1 MDHEN, CDR2 SYDVKM. The CDR3: CAIHRDSTDTQYF. The CDR3 bases are TGTGCAATCCATCGGGACTCCACAGATACGCAGTATTTT.

The CDR3 DNA reads as TGTGCCAGTAGTGGTCTAGCGGGAGATATGAATGAGCAGTTCTTC. Protein product: CASSGLAGDMNEQFF. The rearrangement joins TRBV19 to TRBJ2-1; 10 bases line up with TRBD2. The ends lost 5 bases at V and 7 bases at J; junction bases unmatched: 8. Germline-derived CDR1 and CDR2 are LNHDA and SQIVND (reference sequence). This CDR3 comprises 15 residues.